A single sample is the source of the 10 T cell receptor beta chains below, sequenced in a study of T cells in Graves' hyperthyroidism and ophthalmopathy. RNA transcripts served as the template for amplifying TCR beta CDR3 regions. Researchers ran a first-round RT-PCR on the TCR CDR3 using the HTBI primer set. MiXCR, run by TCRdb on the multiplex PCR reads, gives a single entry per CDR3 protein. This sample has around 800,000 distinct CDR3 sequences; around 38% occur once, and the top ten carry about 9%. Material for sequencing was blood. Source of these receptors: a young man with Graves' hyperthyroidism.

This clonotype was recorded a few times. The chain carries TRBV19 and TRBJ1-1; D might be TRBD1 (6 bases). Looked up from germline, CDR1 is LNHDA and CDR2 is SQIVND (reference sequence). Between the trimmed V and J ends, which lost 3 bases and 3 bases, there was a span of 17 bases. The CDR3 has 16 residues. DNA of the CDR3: TGTGCCAGTAGTATGCTGGCGCAGGGGTATGACACTGAAGCTTTCTTT. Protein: CASSMLAQGYDTEAFF.

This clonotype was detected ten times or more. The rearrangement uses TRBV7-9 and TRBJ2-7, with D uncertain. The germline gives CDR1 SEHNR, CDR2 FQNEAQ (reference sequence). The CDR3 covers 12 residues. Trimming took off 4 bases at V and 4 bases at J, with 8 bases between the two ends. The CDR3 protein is CASSSDGYEQYF. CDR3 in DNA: TGTGCCAGCAGCTCGGACGGGTACGAGCAGTACTTC.

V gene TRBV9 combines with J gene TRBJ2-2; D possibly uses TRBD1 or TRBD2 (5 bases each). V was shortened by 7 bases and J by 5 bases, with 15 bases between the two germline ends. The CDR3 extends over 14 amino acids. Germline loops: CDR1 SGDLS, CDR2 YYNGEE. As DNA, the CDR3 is TGTGCCAGCTCACCAGTGGGGACGACCGGGGAGCTGTTTTTT. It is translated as CASSPVGTTGELFF.

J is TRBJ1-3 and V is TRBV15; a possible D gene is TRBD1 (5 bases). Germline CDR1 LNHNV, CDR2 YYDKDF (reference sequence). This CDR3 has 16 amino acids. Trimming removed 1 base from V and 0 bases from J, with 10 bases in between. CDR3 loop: CATSRGKGDSGNTIYF. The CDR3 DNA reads TGTGCCACCAGCAGAGGGAAAGGGGACTCTGGAAACACCATATATTTT.

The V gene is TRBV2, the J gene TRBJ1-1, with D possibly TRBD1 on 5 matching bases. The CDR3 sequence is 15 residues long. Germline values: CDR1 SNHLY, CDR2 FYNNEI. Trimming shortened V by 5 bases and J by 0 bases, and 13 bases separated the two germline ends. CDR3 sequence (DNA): TGTGCCAGCAGTTTTTTCGAGGGGATGAACACTGAAGCTTTCTTT. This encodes CASSFFEGMNTEAFF. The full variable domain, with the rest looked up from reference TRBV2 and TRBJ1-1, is EPEVTQTPSHQVTQMGQEVILRCVPISNHLYFYWYRQILGQKVEFLVSFYNNEISEKSEIFDDQFSVERPDGSNFTLKIRSTKLEDSAMYFCASSFFEGMNTEAFFGQGTRLTVV.

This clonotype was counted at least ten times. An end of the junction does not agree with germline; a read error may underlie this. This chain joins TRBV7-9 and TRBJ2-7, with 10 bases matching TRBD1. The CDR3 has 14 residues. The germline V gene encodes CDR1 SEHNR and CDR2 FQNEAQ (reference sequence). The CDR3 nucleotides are TGCGCCAGCAGCTTGGGACAGGGGAACTACGAGCAGTACTTC. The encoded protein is CASSLGQGNYEQYF. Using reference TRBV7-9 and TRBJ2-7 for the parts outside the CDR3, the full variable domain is DTGVSQNPRHKITKRGQNVTFRCDPISEHNRLYWYRQTLGQGPEFLTYFQNEAQLEKSRLLSDRFSAERPKGSFSTLEIQRTEQGDSAMYLCASSLGQGNYEQYFGPGTRLTVT.

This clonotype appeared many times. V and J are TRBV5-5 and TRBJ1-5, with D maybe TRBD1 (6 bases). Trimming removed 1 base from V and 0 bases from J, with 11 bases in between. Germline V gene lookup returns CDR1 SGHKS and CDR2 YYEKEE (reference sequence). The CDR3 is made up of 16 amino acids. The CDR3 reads CASSLTGQLSNQPQHF. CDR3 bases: TGTGCCAGCAGCTTGACAGGACAGCTTAGCAATCAGCCCCAGCATTTT.

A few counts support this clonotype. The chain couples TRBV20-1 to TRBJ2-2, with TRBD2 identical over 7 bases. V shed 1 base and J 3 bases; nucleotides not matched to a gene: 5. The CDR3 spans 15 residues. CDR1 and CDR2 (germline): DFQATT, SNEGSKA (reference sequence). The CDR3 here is CSARVAGRDTGELFF. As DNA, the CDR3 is TGCAGTGCTAGAGTGGCGGGGAGGGACACCGGGGAGCTGTTTTTT.

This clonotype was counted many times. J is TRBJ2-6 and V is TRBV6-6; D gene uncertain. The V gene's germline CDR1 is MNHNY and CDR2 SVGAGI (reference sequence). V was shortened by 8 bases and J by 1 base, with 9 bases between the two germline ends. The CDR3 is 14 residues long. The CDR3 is CASSLESGANVLTF. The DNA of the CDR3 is TGTGCCAGCTCTCTGGAATCTGGGGCCAACGTCCTGACTTTC.

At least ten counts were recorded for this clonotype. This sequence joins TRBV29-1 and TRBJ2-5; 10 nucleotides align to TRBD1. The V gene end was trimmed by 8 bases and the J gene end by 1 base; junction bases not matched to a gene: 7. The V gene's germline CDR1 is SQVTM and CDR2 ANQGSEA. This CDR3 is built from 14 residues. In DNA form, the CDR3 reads TGCAGCTGTCTCCGGACAGGGGGCCAAGAGACCCAGTACTTC. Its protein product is CSCLRTGGQETQYF.